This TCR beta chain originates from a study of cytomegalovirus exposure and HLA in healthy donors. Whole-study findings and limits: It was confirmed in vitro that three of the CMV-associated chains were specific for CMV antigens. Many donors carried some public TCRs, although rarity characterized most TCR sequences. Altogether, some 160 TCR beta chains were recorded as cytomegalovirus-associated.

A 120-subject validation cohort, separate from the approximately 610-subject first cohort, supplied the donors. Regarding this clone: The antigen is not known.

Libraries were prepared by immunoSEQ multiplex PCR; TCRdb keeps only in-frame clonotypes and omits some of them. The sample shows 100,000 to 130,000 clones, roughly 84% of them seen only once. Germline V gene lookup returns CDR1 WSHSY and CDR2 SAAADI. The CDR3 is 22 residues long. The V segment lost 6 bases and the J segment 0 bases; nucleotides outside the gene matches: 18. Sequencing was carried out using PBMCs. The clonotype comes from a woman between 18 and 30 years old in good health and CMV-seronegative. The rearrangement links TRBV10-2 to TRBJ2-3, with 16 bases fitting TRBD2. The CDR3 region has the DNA TGCGCCAGCAGCCCCCTCCCCCAGCTGGGACTAGCGGGGGGGTCTAGCACAGATACGCAGTATTTT. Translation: CASSPLPQLGLAGGSSTDTQYF.